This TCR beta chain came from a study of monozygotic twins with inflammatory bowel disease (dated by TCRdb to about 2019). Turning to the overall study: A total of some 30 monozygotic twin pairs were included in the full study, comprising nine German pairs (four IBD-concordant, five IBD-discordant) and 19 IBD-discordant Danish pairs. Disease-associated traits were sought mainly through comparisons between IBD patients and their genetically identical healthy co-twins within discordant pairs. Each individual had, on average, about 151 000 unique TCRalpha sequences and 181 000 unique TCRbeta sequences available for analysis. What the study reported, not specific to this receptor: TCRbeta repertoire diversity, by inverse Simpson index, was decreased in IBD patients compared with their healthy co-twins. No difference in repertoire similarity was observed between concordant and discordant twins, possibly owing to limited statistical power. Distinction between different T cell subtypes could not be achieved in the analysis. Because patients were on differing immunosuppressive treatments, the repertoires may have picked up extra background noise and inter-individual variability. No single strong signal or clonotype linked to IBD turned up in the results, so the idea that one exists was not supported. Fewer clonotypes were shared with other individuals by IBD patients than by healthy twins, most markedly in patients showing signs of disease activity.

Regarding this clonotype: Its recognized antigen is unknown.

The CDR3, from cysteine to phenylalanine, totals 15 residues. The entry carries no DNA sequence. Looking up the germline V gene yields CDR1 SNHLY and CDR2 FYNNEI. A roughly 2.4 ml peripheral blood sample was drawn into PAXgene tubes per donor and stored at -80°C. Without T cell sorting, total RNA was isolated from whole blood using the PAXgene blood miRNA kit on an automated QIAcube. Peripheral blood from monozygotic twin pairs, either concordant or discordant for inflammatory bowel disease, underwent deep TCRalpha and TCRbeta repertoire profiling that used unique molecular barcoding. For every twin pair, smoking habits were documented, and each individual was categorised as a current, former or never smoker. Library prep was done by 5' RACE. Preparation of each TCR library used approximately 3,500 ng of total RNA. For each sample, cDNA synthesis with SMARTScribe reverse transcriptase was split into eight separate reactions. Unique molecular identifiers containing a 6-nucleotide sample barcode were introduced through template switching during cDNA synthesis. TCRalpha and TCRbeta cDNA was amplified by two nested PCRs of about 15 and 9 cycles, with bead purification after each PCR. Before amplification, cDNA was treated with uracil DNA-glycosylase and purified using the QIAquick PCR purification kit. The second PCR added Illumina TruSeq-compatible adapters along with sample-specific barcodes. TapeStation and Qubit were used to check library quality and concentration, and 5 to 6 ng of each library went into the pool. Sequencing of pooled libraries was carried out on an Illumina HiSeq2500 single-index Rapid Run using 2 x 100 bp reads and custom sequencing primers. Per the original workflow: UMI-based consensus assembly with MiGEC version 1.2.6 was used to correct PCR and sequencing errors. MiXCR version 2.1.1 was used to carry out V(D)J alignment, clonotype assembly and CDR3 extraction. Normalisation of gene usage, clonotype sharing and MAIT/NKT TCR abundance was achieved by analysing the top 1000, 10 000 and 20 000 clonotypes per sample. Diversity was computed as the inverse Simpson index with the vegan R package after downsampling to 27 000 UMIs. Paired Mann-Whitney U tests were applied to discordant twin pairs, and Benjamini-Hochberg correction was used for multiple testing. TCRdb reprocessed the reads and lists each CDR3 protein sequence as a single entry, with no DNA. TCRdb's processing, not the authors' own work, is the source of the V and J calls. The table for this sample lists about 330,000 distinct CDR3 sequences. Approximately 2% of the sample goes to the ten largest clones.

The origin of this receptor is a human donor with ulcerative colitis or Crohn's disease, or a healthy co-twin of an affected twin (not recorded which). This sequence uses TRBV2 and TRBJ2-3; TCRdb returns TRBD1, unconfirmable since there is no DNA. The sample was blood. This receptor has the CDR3 CASSVRGYSADTQYF.